Detailed here is one TCR beta chain. These data come from a study of T-cell reconstitution after alpha-beta-depleted transplantation in children. This CDR3 is built from 15 residues. V lost 0 bases, J lost 0 bases, and 1 base stayed unmatched. Germline values: CDR1 LGHNA, CDR2 YSLEER. Preparation of the TCRbeta library used unique molecular identifiers. TCRdb itself ran the PCR reads through MiXCR, one entry per CDR3 protein. The sample lists roughly 500,000 distinct CDR3 sequences, approximately 30% seen once, with 2.4% in the top ten. Here the sequenced sample was PBMCs from the stem cell graft donor, taken from the stem cell graft. This TCR was recovered from a human donor who donated a stem cell graft to a child with aplastic anemia. V usage is TRBV4-3 and J usage is TRBJ1-1; 7 bases map to TRBD1. The CDR3 coding sequence is TGCGCCAGCAGCCAAGATGGACAGGTGAACACTGAAGCTTTCTTT. Translation: CASSQDGQVNTEAFF.